Listed below are T cell receptor beta chains from one sample, sequenced in a study of T cell repertoires in cytomegalovirus infection. MiXCR was run by TCRdb on the reads, yielding one entry per CDR3 protein. The table includes 600,000 to 800,000 distinct CDR3 sequences, 20% to 30% detected once. The source material was CD8+ T cells from PBMCs. The receptors here all came from a human donor in good health (CMV status not recorded). Some clones in this sample may be carry-over from other donors' samples. CDR3s include the opening cysteine and the closing phenylalanine or tryptophan. A D gene is named only where the DNA matches it firmly. Only part of the rows carry a size: once, few, many, or a class if the clone is expanded.

j_call,v_call,d_call,clone_size,cdr3_nt,cdr3_aa
TRBJ1-1,TRBV28,.,many,TGTGCCAGCAGTTTATGGGCTGAAGCGGCCACTGAAGCTTTCTTT,CASSLWAEAATEAFF
TRBJ2-1,TRBV7-6,.,.,TGTGCCAGCAGCTTAGCCGTAAGCTCCTATGAGCAGTTCTTC,CASSLAVSSYEQFF
TRBJ1-1,TRBV6-2/TRBV6-3,.,few,TGTGCCAGCAGCCCTCTCTTAGGGGTGAACACTGAAGCTTTCTTT,CASSPLLGVNTEAFF
TRBJ2-4,TRBV28,.,few,TGTGCCAGCAGACACCCGAGAGGGGGGAACATTCAGTACTTC,CASRHPRGGNIQYF
TRBJ2-1,TRBV28,.,many,TGTGCCAGCACCGGTCGTCCGCGATCCCTTACAAATGAGCAGTTCTTC,CASTGRPRSLTNEQFF
TRBJ2-1,TRBV7-9,.,many,TGTGCCAGCAGTTGGACCCGTCAGGAGCAGTTCTTC,CASSWTRQEQFF
TRBJ2-7,TRBV28,.,once,TGTGCCAGCAGCTTACAGGGATACGACGAGCAGTACTTC,CASSLQGYDEQYF
TRBJ2-2,TRBV10-3,.,.,TGTGCCATCAGCGGACCCGGGCTAAACACCGGGGAGCTGTTTTTT,CAISGPGLNTGELFF
TRBJ1-5,TRBV7-2,TRBD1,many,TGTGCCAGCAGCGGACGGACAGGGGGCGGTCAGCCCCAGCATTTT,CASSGRTGGGQPQHF
TRBJ2-7,TRBV7-9,.,.,TGTGCCAGCAGCTCGGACAGCCCCGGGGAAGAGCAGTACTTC,CASSSDSPGEEQYF
TRBJ2-7,TRBV6-6,.,few,TGTGCCAGCCAGGGGCCGGACGAGCAGTACTTC,CASQGPDEQYF
TRBJ1-1,TRBV4-1,TRBD1,.,TGCGCCAGCAGCCAAGAAGGCAGGGGGGCTGAAGCTTTCTTT,CASSQEGRGAEAFF
TRBJ2-2,TRBV12-3/TRBV12-4,.,.,TGTGCCAGCCTCTACACCGGGCTCACCGGGGAGCTGTTTTTT,CASLYTGLTGELFF
TRBJ2-1,TRBV5-6,.,few,TGTGCCAGCAACCTAAGGGGGGGACCCGTTTTTGAGTATGAGCAGTTCTTC,CASNLRGGPVFEYEQFF
TRBJ2-3,TRBV7-9,TRBD1,many,TGTGCCAGCGATGGGACAGGGGACCGTCCAGATACGCAGTATTTT,CASDGTGDRPDTQYF
TRBJ2-7,TRBV5-1,.,.,TGCGCCAGCAGCTTGGAGGGCCCGGACGACTACGAGCAGTACTTC,CASSLEGPDDYEQYF
TRBJ1-1,TRBV28,.,many,TGTGCCAGCAGTTTCCCGGGGGCGGACACTGAAGCTTTCTTT,CASSFPGADTEAFF
TRBJ1-5,TRBV19,.,few,TGTGCCAGTACGGGTGGAATCACGCCCCAGCATTTT,CASTGGITPQHF
TRBJ1-3,TRBV5-1,TRBD1,few,TGCGCCAGCAGCGGCACAGGGGGCGCAGCTGGAAACACCATATATTTT,CASSGTGGAAGNTIYF
TRBJ2-1,TRBV10-3,.,.,TGTGCCATCAGTGATAACAATGAGCAGTTCTTC,CAISDNNEQFF
TRBJ2-1,TRBV7-6,TRBD2,.,TGTGCCAGCAGCACTAGCGGGGGGGCCTATGAGCAGTTCTTC,CASSTSGGAYEQFF
TRBJ2-7,TRBV2,.,.,TGTGCCAGCAGTGCCCCCAGTGGCGTGGACGAGCAGTACTTC,CASSAPSGVDEQYF
TRBJ2-5,TRBV7-8,.,many,TGTGCCAGCAGCTACCGTGGGGAAGAGACCCAGTACTTC,CASSYRGEETQYF
TRBJ2-2,TRBV28,.,.,TGTGCCAGCAGTTTTTTTGACAGCACCGGGGAGCTGTTTTTT,CASSFFDSTGELFF
TRBJ2-7,TRBV27,.,few,TGTGCCAGCAGTTTCTTGTCCCGGGACGGCTACGAGCAGTACTTC,CASSFLSRDGYEQYF
TRBJ2-1,TRBV6-1,TRBD1,.,TGTGCCAGCAGTGAAGAACCGGGACAGATAAGCTCCTACAATGAGCAGTTCTTC,CASSEEPGQISSYNEQFF
TRBJ2-2,TRBV7-9,.,many,TGTGCCAGCAGCTTAGCCCACACCGGGGAGCTGTTTTTT,CASSLAHTGELFF
TRBJ1-1,TRBV7-2,.,medium-sized,TGTGCCAGCAGCCCGCATAGCCCTGAAGCTTTCTTT,CASSPHSPEAFF
TRBJ2-2,TRBV24-1,.,many,TGTGCCACCAGCTCCGGCCTTCATACCGGGGAGCTGTTTTTT,CATSSGLHTGELFF
TRBJ2-5,TRBV28,.,.,TGTGCCAGCAGTCACCGACAGCAAGAGACCCAGTACTTC,CASSHRQQETQYF
TRBJ1-6,TRBV7-6,TRBD1,.,TGTGCCAGCAGCTTAGCGGATCTGGGACAGGGTTATAATTCACCCCTCCACTTT,CASSLADLGQGYNSPLHF
TRBJ2-1,TRBV7-9,.,many,TGTGCCAGCAGCCCGGCGGAGGGAAACTACAATGAGCAGTTCTTC,CASSPAEGNYNEQFF
TRBJ1-6,TRBV6-6,.,.,TGTGCCAGCAGTTACGGAGGGGGGTGGAATTCACCCCTCCACTTT,CASSYGGGWNSPLHF
TRBJ1-4,TRBV28,.,few,TGTGCCAGCAGTTTATCGATGGGAGGGGAAAAACTGTTTTTT,CASSLSMGGEKLFF
TRBJ1-5,TRBV25-1,.,.,TGTGCCAGCAGTAGGGGAGGGAGAATGGGCAATCAGCCCCAGCATTTT,CASSRGGRMGNQPQHF
TRBJ2-7,TRBV7-2,.,many,TGTGCCAGCAGCTTCGGCAGTTCGGGCGAGCAGTACTTC,CASSFGSSGEQYF
TRBJ1-5,TRBV15,.,few,TGTGCCACCAGCAGAGAGGAAGGTTATAGCAATCAGCCCCAGCATTTT,CATSREEGYSNQPQHF
TRBJ1-5,TRBV15,.,few,TGTGCCACCCGGGGCTATAGCAATCAGCCCCAGCATTTT,CATRGYSNQPQHF
TRBJ1-5,TRBV11-2,TRBD1,.,TGTGCCAGCAGCAAGTTCCCGGGACAGGGCCTTATTGGCAATCAGCCCCAGCATTTT,CASSKFPGQGLIGNQPQHF
TRBJ1-4,TRBV7-9,.,few,TGTGCCAGCAGTTCCACCGACAGACACCCAACTAATGAAAAACTGTTTTTT,CASSSTDRHPTNEKLFF
TRBJ1-5,TRBV5-5,.,.,TGTGCCAGCAGCTTGGGTGAGGGCACTCAGCCCCAGCATTTT,CASSLGEGTQPQHF
TRBJ2-1,TRBV7-2,.,many,TGTGCCAGCAGCTTAGTCACTTGGGATGAGCAGTTCTTC,CASSLVTWDEQFF
TRBJ2-5,TRBV7-9,.,many,TGTGCCAGCAGCTTCCCGGGACTCCAAGAGACCCAGTACTTC,CASSFPGLQETQYF
TRBJ2-3,TRBV29-1,.,.,TGCAGCGTTGAAGATCTTTCAGGCACAGATACGCAGTATTTT,CSVEDLSGTDTQYF
TRBJ1-4,TRBV12-5,TRBD1,.,TGTGCTAGTGGTCTGTGGGACAGGGGTTTTGAAAAACTGTTTTTT,CASGLWDRGFEKLFF
TRBJ2-5,TRBV7-4,.,few,TGTGCCAGCAGCCGCGAGGCGGGCCGGTACTTC,CASSREAGRYF
TRBJ2-5,TRBV28,TRBD2,many,TGTGCCAGCAGCCCGGGAGGACTCAGGGAGACCCAGTACTTC,CASSPGGLRETQYF
TRBJ1-5,TRBV28,TRBD1,many,TGTGCCAGCAGTTTCCAGGGGGCTAGCAATCAGCCCCAGCATTTT,CASSFQGASNQPQHF
TRBJ1-5,TRBV6-5,.,.,TGTGCCAGCAGTTACGGACCTGATCAGCCCCAGCATTTT,CASSYGPDQPQHF
TRBJ2-6,TRBV5-5,.,.,TGTGCCAGCAGCTTGGCCGGACAGTCGCGCTCTGGGGCCAACGTCCTGACTTTC,CASSLAGQSRSGANVLTF